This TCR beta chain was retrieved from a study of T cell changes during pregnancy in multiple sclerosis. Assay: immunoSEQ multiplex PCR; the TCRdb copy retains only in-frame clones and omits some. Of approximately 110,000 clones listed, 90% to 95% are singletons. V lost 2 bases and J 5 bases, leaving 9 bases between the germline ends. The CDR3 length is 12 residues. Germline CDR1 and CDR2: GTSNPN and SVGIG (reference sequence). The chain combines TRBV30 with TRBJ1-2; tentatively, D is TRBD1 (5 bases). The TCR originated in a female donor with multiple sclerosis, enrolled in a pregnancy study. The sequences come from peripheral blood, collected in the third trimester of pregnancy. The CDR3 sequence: CAWSTAGYGYTF. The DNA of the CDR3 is TGTGCCTGGAGTACGGCAGGGTATGGCTACACCTTC. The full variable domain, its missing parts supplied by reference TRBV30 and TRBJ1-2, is SQTIHQWPATLVQPVGSPLSLECTVEGTSNPNLYWYRQAAGRGLQLLFYSVGIGQISSEVPQNLSASRPQDRQFILSSKKLLLSDSGFYLCAWSTAGYGYTFGSGTRLTVV.